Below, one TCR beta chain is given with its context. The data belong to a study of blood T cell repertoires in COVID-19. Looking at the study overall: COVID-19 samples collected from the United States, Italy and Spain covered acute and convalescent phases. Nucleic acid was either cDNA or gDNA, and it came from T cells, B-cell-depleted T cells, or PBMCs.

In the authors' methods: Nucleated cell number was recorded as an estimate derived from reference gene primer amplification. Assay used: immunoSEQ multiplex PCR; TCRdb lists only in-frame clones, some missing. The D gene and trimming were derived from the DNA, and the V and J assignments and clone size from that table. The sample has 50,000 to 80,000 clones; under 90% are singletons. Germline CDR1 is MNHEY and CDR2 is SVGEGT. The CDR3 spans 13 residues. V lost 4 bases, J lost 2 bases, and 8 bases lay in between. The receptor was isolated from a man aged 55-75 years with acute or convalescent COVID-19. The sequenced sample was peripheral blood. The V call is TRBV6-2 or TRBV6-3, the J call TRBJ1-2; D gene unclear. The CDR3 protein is CASSLIRNYGYTF. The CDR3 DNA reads TGTGCCAGCAGTTTAATACGGAACTATGGCTACACCTTC.